This T cell receptor (beta chain) was sequenced in a study of shared clonotypes between healthy human individuals. Naive CD8 populations comprised CD45RO-negative cells positively selected for CCR7, excluding terminally differentiated effector memory CD45RA+ cells. V was clipped by 1 base and J by 0 bases; unmatched bases: 2. Germline-derived CDR1 and CDR2 are LNHNV and YYDKDF (reference sequence). The CDR3 length is 15 residues. This table comes from immunoSEQ multiplex PCR, and its TCRdb copy is limited to in-frame clones, with some not included. In the table there are about 680,000 clones, around 90% of which are singletons.

The chain carries TRBV15 and TRBJ2-7; 8 bases are a match to TRBD1. Sequenced input: naive CD8+ T cells sorted from blood. The TCR originated in a man aged 25-45 years in good health. The CDR3 nucleotides are TGTGCCACCAGCAGAGGGGACAGGAACTCCTACGAGCAGTACTTC. It yields the protein CATSRGDRNSYEQYF.